Shown below are 8 T cell receptor beta chains from a single sample sequenced in a study of a mutant IDH1 vaccine in newly diagnosed glioma. Specified time point: week 23, last vaccination. Each dose of the vaccine consisted of 300 ug of mutant IDH1 20-mer peptide, with topical imiquimod. Profiling relied on immunoSEQ multiplex PCR, and the TCRdb table lists in-frame clones only, not all of them. The repertoire consists of under 85,000 clones, with approximately 85% occurring once and the leading ten covering 0.75% to 0.95%. Their cognate antigens are unknown. The sequencing used PBMCs, collected from a glioma patient whose treatment included an IDH1 peptide vaccine. The receptors come from a woman in her forties or fifties with glioma.

The CDR3 loop is CASSLGLAGSTDTQYF. DNA for the CDR3: TGTGCCAGCAGCTTAGGGCTAGCGGGCAGCACAGATACGCAGTATTTT. The chain is built from TRBV7-3 and TRBJ2-3, with 8 positions matching TRBD2. The length of the CDR3 is 16 residues. Germline V gene sequence: CDR1 SGHTA, CDR2 FQGTGA. V was clipped by 2 bases and J by 0 bases; unmatched bases: 4.

The CDR3: CASSLLRETQYF. CDR3 coding DNA: TGTGCCAGCAGCTTGTTACGAGAGACCCAGTACTTC. The V call is TRBV7-8, the J call TRBJ2-5; the D is unclear. Germline CDR1 reads SGHVS; CDR2 reads FQNEAQ. The CDR3 is 12 amino acids. The ends were cut back, 3 bases at V and 4 bases at J, with 6 bases in the middle.

The chain recombines TRBV9 with TRBJ2-1; D is uncertain. The CDR3 loop spans 15 amino acids. V was shortened by 0 bases and J by 0 bases, with 7 bases between the two germline ends. Germline loops: CDR1 SGDLS, CDR2 YYNGEE. In DNA form, the CDR3 reads TGTGCCAGCAGCGTAGTAGGGAACTCCTACAATGAGCAGTTCTTC. This codes for CASSVVGNSYNEQFF.

This clone was recorded only once. CDR3 sequence (DNA): TGTGCCAGCAGCCCCGACAGGCAGGGAACCCAGTACTTC. It is translated as CASSPDRQGTQYF. The chain uses TRBV5-4 and TRBJ2-5; a weak D match, TRBD1 (6 bases). The V gene's germline CDR1 is SGHNT and CDR2 YYREEE (reference sequence). The CDR3 is made up of 13 amino acids. Trimming removed 4 bases from V and 8 bases from J, with 15 bases in between.

This clone was seen just once. The V and J genes are TRBV6-5 and TRBJ2-1; maybe TRBD2 (6 bases). CDR1 is MNHEY and CDR2 is SVGAGI in the germline V gene. This CDR3 has 15 amino acids. V was pared by 0 bases and J by 8 bases, with 14 bases between. CDR3 protein: CASSYSPTSFHEQFF. For the CDR3, the DNA is TGTGCCAGCAGTTACTCCCCTACTAGCTTCCATGAGCAGTTCTTC.

The chain employs TRBV19 and TRBJ1-2; 7 nucleotides line up with TRBD1. In germline, CDR1 is LNHDA, CDR2 SQIVND (reference sequence). V dropped 3 bases and J dropped 6; count of bases not matched to a gene: 4. The CDR3 covers 13 residues. This CDR3 reads CASSIIGGNGYTF. CDR3 sequence (DNA): TGTGCCAGTAGTATCATAGGGGGCAATGGCTACACCTTC. Using reference TRBV19 and TRBJ1-2 for the parts outside the CDR3, the full variable domain is DGGITQSPKYLFRKEGQNVTLSCEQNLNHDAMYWYRQDPGQGLRLIYYSQIVNDFQKGDIAEGYSVSREKKESFPLTVTSAQKNPTAFYLCASSIIGGNGYTFGSGTRLTVV.

The chain combines TRBV10-1 with TRBJ2-2; 8 positions match TRBD1. In germline, CDR1 is WNHNN, CDR2 SYGVQD (reference sequence). CDR3 length: 15 amino acids. The V segment lost 4 bases and the J segment 5 bases; nucleotides outside the gene matches: 6. This CDR3 reads CASSGPDRGTGELFF. In DNA form, the CDR3 reads TGCGCCAGCAGTGGCCCAGACAGGGGTACCGGGGAGCTGTTTTTT.

The table lists this clone with a count of one. The chain employs TRBV28 and TRBJ1-4, with 7 bases identical to TRBD1. Germline CDR1 and CDR2: MDHEN and SYDVKM. The CDR3 contains 15 residues. Trimming at V came to 3 bases and at J to 8 bases, leaving 9 bases not matched to a gene. The CDR3 protein is CASSFQGYRGEKLFF. The CDR3 nucleotides read TGTGCCAGCAGTTTCCAGGGTTACAGGGGCGAAAAACTGTTTTTT.